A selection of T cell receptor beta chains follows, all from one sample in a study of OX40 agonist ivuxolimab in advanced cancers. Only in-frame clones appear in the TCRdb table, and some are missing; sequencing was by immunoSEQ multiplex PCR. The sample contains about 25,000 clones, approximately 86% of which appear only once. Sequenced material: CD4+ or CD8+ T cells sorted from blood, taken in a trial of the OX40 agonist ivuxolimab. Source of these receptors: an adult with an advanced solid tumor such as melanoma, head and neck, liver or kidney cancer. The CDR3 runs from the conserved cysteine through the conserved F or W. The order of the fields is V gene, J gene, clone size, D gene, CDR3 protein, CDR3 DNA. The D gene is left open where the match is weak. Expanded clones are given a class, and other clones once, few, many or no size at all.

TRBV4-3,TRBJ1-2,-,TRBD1,CASSRRSGTGNYGYTF,TGCGCCAGCAGCCGTCGGTCGGGGACAGGAAACTATGGCTACACCTTC
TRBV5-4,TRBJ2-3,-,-,CASSLGGAFTDTQYF,TGTGCCAGCAGCTTGGGAGGCGCTTTCACAGATACGCAGTATTTT
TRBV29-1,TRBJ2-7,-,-,CSVEDASTYEQYF,TGCAGCGTTGAAGATGCCAGCACCTACGAGCAGTACTTC
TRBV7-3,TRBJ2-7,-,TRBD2,CASSPGLAGPHEQYF,TGTGCCAGCAGCCCGGGACTAGCGGGACCTCACGAGCAGTACTTC
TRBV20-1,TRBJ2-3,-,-,CSLDTQYF,TGCAGTCTTGATACGCAGTATTTT
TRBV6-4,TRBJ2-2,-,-,CASRGGDTGELFF,TGTGCCAGCAGAGGCGGGGACACCGGGGAGCTGTTTTTT
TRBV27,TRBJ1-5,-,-,CASSLGGGGQPQHF,TGTGCCAGCAGCTTAGGAGGGGGGGGTCAGCCCCAGCATTTT
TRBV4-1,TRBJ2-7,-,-,CASSQGGSTYEQYF,TGCGCCAGCAGCCAAGGAGGCAGCACCTACGAGCAGTACTTC
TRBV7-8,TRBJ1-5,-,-,CASSLGVGDGNQPQHF,TGTGCCAGCAGCTTAGGGGTAGGGGATGGCAATCAGCCCCAGCATTTT
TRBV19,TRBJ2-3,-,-,CASEGGLNAQYF,TGTGCCAGCGAGGGGGGGCTAAACGCGCAGTATTTT
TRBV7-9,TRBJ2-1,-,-,CASSLGDPGVNEQFF,TGTGCCAGCAGCTTAGGGGACCCAGGGGTCAATGAGCAGTTCTTC
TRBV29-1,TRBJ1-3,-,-,CSAAETQGSSGNTIYF,TGCAGCGCTGCGGAAACGCAGGGGAGCTCTGGAAACACCATATATTTT
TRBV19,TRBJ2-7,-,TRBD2,CASSLTGTSGYEQYF,TGTGCCAGTAGTCTCACCGGGACTAGCGGCTACGAGCAGTACTTC
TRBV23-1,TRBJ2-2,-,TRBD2,CASTLRRADISGGTGELFF,TGCGCCAGCACTCTCCGGAGGGCCGACATTTCGGGGGGCACCGGGGAGCTGTTTTTT
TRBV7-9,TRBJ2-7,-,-,CASSLINSYEQYF,TGTGCCAGCAGCCTAATAAACTCCTACGAGCAGTACTTC
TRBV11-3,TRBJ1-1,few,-,CASSLGGHTEAFF,TGTGCCAGCAGCCTCGGGGGGCACACTGAAGCTTTCTTT
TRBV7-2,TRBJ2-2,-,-,CASSSRDGAGELFF,TGTGCCAGCAGCAGCAGGGATGGGGCCGGGGAGCTGTTTTTT
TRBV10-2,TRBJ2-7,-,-,CASGSYEQYF,TGCGCCTCGGGGTCCTACGAGCAGTACTTC
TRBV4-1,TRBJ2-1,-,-,CASSHGQLLNEQFF,TGCGCCAGCAGCCACGGACAGCTTTTGAATGAGCAGTTCTTC
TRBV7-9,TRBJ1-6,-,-,CASSPPRGWDSPLHF,TGTGCCAGCAGCCCTCCCCGTGGCTGGGATTCACCCCTCCACTTT
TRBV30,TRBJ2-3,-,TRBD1,CAWSPGTGITDTQYF,TGTGCCTGGAGTCCCGGGACAGGGATCACAGATACGCAGTATTTT
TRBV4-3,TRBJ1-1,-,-,CASSQNRQQNTEAFF,TGCGCCAGCAGCCAAAACCGGCAGCAGAACACTGAAGCTTTCTTT
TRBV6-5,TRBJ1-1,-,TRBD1,CASSYSRTGDTEAFF,TGTGCCAGCAGTTATTCGAGGACAGGGGACACTGAAGCTTTCTTT